One sample yielded the 13 T cell receptor beta chains listed below, sequenced in a study of T cell repertoires in cytomegalovirus infection. MiXCR, applied by TCRdb to the reads, yields one record per CDR3 protein. This repertoire shows about 440,000 distinct CDR3 sequences, approximately 30% found once; its top ten account for roughly 15%. The sequencing input was PBMCs. These receptors all come from a human donor in good health (CMV status not recorded). Some clones in this sample may be carry-over from other donors' samples.

This clonotype was seen only a few times. The chain couples TRBV5-4 to TRBJ2-1, with D uncertain. CDR3 size: 16 residues. The germline V gene has CDR1 SGHNT and CDR2 YYREEE (reference sequence). V lost 0 bases to trimming and J lost 0 bases, with 10 bases between them. CDR3 sequence: CASSLGVPSSYNEQFF. The DNA of the CDR3 is TGTGCCAGCAGCTTGGGGGTACCAAGCTCCTACAATGAGCAGTTCTTC.

This chain uses TRBV19 with TRBJ1-5, with TRBD1 identical over 7 bases. Germline V gene lookup returns CDR1 LNHDA and CDR2 SQIVND (reference sequence). V was pared by 9 bases and J by 1 base, with 9 bases of the junction left unmatched. The CDR3 is 15 amino acids. The CDR3 DNA reads as TGTGCCAGCTCCAAAGCGGGACAGAGCAATCAGCCCCAGCATTTT. Its protein is CASSKAGQSNQPQHF.

In its sample, this clonotype was seen many times. CDR3 residues: CASSLVGAGSNSPLHF. CDR3 coding DNA: TGTGCCAGCAGTTTAGTCGGGGCCGGGAGCAATTCACCCCTCCACTTT. The V and J genes are TRBV12-3 or TRBV12-4 and TRBJ1-6; possible D gene TRBD1, 5 bases. With 1 base removed from V and 7 bases from J, the gap between germline ends came to 14 bases. The CDR3 runs to 16 residues.

The gene calls are TRBV5-4 and TRBJ2-3, with D possibly being TRBD1 (5 bases). The germline V gene encodes CDR1 SGHNT and CDR2 YYREEE (reference sequence). This CDR3 region has 15 residues. With 0 bases removed from V and 2 bases from J, the gap between germline ends came to 10 bases. DNA for the CDR3: TGTGCCAGCAGCTTGGCAGGGTCACTCACAGATACGCAGTATTTT. This translates into CASSLAGSLTDTQYF.

The chain links TRBV5-6 to TRBJ1-1, with D maybe TRBD1 (5 bases). V gave up 0 bases and J gave up 14 bases, with 14 bases separating them. Germline V gives CDR1 SGHDT, CDR2 YYEEEE. The CDR3 has 12 residues. The CDR3 loop is CASSLVQGIPFF. The CDR3 bases are TGTGCCAGCAGCTTGGTTCAGGGTATTCCCTTCTTT.

The gene calls are TRBV3-1 and TRBJ2-7; D ambiguous. Germline V CDR1 and CDR2: LGHDT, YNNKEL (reference sequence). Trimming pared 5 bases from V and 6 bases from J, leaving 8 bases between. The CDR3 is 11 residues long. The CDR3: CASSNRGEQYF. Here the CDR3 DNA reads TGTGCCAGCAGCAACAGAGGCGAGCAGTACTTC.

Worth noting for this clonotype: One base away lies a much larger clone, so this may be a sequencing read error. This chain connects TRBV6-8 to TRBJ1-1; D is unclear. Germline CDR1 and CDR2: MNHGY and SAAAGT. The CDR3 has 15 residues. The CDR3 is CASSPPDGENTEALF. As DNA, the CDR3 is TGTGCCAGCAGTCCCCCGGACGGAGAAAACACTGAAGCTTTGTTT.

This clonotype was seen more than once but under ten times. V is TRBV6-2 or TRBV6-3 and J is TRBJ1-2; D not certain. Trimming removed 6 bases from V and 2 bases from J, with 10 bases in between. CDR1 is MNHEY, CDR2 SVGEGT, per germline. This CDR3 contains 13 residues. This chain's CDR3 is CASSKQLNYGYTF. The CDR3 coding sequence is TGTGCCAGCAGCAAACAGCTCAACTATGGCTACACCTTC.

This clonotype was seen more than once but under ten times. The genes are TRBV7-8 and TRBJ2-7, with TRBD2 matching 10 bases. Germline trimming cut 5 bases from V and 6 bases from J; bases unmatched to any gene: 7. The CDR3 covers 14 residues. Per germline, CDR1 SGHVS and CDR2 FQNEAQ. CDR3 protein: CASSHQRGGSEQYF. As DNA, the CDR3 is TGTGCCAGCAGCCACCAGCGGGGGGGCTCCGAGCAGTACTTC.

This clonotype was found many times. The chain employs TRBV7-2 and TRBJ1-4; D uncertain. Between the trimmed V and J ends, which lost 5 bases and 3 bases, there was a span of 13 bases. CDR1 SGHTA and CDR2 FQGNSA come from the germline V gene. The CDR3 has 15 amino acids. The CDR3 reads CASSLSIGANEKLFF. CDR3 sequence (DNA): TGTGCCAGCAGCCTCAGTATCGGAGCTAATGAAAAACTGTTTTTT.

Regarding this clonotype: At one boundary the junction diverges from the germline segment, which might be a read error. The chain carries TRBV4-2 and TRBJ1-4; D call uncertain. The CDR3 consists of 15 residues. The germline V gene encodes CDR1 LGHNA and CDR2 YNFKEQ. CDR3 sequence reads: CSSSREGMAGEKLFF. DNA for the CDR3: TGTTCCAGCAGCCGGGAGGGCATGGCGGGTGAAAAACTGTTTTTT.

Only a few counts were recorded for this clonotype. The rearrangement joins TRBV20-1 to TRBJ2-4; 7 bases match TRBD1. CDR1 and CDR2 from the germline V gene are DFQATT and SNEGSKA (reference sequence). Trimming cost V 0 bases and J 0 bases; bases outside gene matches: 17. The CDR3 has 20 residues. CDR3 sequence reads: CSARDARSTGEGLAKNIQYF. Written as DNA, the CDR3 is TGCAGTGCTAGAGACGCGAGAAGCACAGGGGAAGGCTTAGCCAAAAACATTCAGTACTTC.

CDR3 amino acids: CASILGKETQYF. CDR3 nucleotides: TGTGCCAGTATTCTGGGAAAAGAGACCCAGTACTTC. The chain joins TRBV19 to TRBJ2-5; D not resolved. CDR1 is LNHDA, CDR2 SQIVND, per germline (reference sequence). V was trimmed by 7 bases and J by 3 bases, leaving 9 bases between them. The CDR3 runs to 12 residues.